The 8 T cell receptor beta chains presented below share a single source sample, sequenced in a study of T cell changes during pregnancy in multiple sclerosis. Clones were read by immunoSEQ multiplex PCR, and TCRdb kept only the in-frame ones, dropping some. The profile shows just over 80,000 clones, more than 90% of them singletons. The sequencing used peripheral blood, collected in the second trimester of pregnancy. The receptors originated from a female donor with multiple sclerosis, enrolled in a pregnancy study.

The chain couples TRBV19 to TRBJ1-3, with TRBD1 as a possible D gene (5 bases). V dropped 4 bases and J dropped 0 bases, with 16 bases sitting between them. The CDR3 sequence is 17 residues long. Germline CDR1 reads LNHDA; CDR2 reads SQIVND (reference sequence). The CDR3 region is CASSNYLPGGSGNTIYF. CDR3 DNA: TGTGCCAGTAGTAACTACCTCCCCGGGGGCTCTGGAAACACCATATATTTT.

This chain joins TRBV5-1 and TRBJ2-5, with 16 bases lining up with TRBD2. With 4 bases clipped from V and 5 bases from J, the junction kept 2 bases outside the gene matches. Germline values: CDR1 SGHRS, CDR2 YFSETQ. This CDR3 contains 15 residues. The CDR3, as DNA: TGCGCCAGCAGCGGGGGACTAGCGGGAGGGGAGACCCAGTACTTC. This codes for CASSGGLAGGETQYF.

The CDR3 spells CASSGGGIAKNIQYF. The CDR3 region has the DNA TGTGCCAGCTCCGGGGGGGGTATAGCCAAAAACATTCAGTACTTC. The chain uses TRBV7-9 and TRBJ2-4, with TRBD2 matching 8 bases. Trimming took 8 bases from V and 0 from J; bases not matched to a gene: 6. The CDR3 has 15 residues. CDR1 and CDR2 from the germline V gene are SEHNR and FQNEAQ (reference sequence).

A single count supports this clone. The CDR3 loop is CASSPQGAFNEKLFF. CDR3 coding DNA: TGTGCCAGCAGTCCCCAGGGGGCCTTTAATGAAAAACTGTTTTTT. The genes are TRBV6-1 and TRBJ1-4; 8 bases align to TRBD1. CDR1 and CDR2 (germline): MNHNS, SASEGT. With 5 bases clipped from V and 4 bases from J, the junction kept 6 bases outside the gene matches. This CDR3 region has 15 residues.

The J gene is TRBJ1-3, the V gene TRBV18, with 9 bases matching TRBD1. V was pared by 3 bases and J by 4 bases, with 7 bases of the junction left unmatched. This CDR3 has 16 residues. Germline CDR1 reads KGHSH; CDR2 reads LQKENI. For the CDR3, the DNA is TGTGCCAGCTCACCCCGGGACAGGGTTTCGGGAAACACCATATATTTT. This translates into CASSPRDRVSGNTIYF.

In this sample, this clone turned up once. The chain links TRBV6-1 to TRBJ2-7, with 8 bases matching TRBD2. Trimming cost V 0 bases and J 2 bases; bases outside gene matches: 6. Germline values: CDR1 MNHNS, CDR2 SASEGT. This CDR3 contains 16 residues. For the CDR3, the DNA is TGTGCCAGCAGTGAAGCATCGGGGGGGGCTACCTACGAGCAGTACTTC. Its protein is CASSEASGGATYEQYF.

The chain joins TRBV11-2 to TRBJ2-3; maybe TRBD1 (5 bases). The V end lost 5 bases, the J end lost 4 bases, and 10 bases lay between the germline ends. This CDR3 comprises 13 residues. Germline V gives CDR1 SGHAT, CDR2 FQNNGV. CDR3 sequence reads: CASSQGGPDTQYF. The CDR3 DNA sequence: TGTGCCAGCAGCCAGGGTGGCCCAGATACGCAGTATTTT.

This clone was found once. This CDR3 is CASSLFPGELFF. CDR3 nucleotide sequence: TGTGCCAGCAGCCTTTTCCCCGGGGAGCTGTTTTTT. V gene TRBV27 combines with J gene TRBJ2-2, with D unresolved. Germline V gives CDR1 MNHEY, CDR2 SMNVEV (reference sequence). This CDR3 has 12 amino acids. V dropped 6 bases and J dropped 6 bases, with 8 bases sitting between them.